This T cell receptor (beta chain) originates from a study of CD8 T cells in ankylosing spondylitis. General study points: Earlier work had already found some motif variants in reactive arthritis synovial fluid and blood. A motif in TCR beta, a set of 8 or 9 highly homologous variants, appeared characteristic of ankylosing spondylitis blood. Clones linked with disease were CD8+ and fairly uncommon in the peripheral blood.

In the case of this clonotype: Its matching antigen is unknown.

From the 5' RACE reads, TCRdb called clonotypes with MiXCR, one entry per CDR3 protein. The data show around 340,000 distinct CDR3 sequences, approximately 14% seen once. The CDR3 has 17 residues. V lost 6 bases, J lost 0 bases, and 9 bases stayed unmatched. Germline V gene lookup returns CDR1 MNHNS and CDR2 SASEGT. The sample was blood, either unsorted or a sorted T cell fraction (not recorded which). The chain combines TRBV6-1 with TRBJ2-1; 9 nucleotides align to TRBD2. This TCR was sampled from a male donor with ankylosing spondylitis or in good health (not recorded which). CDR3 in amino acids: CASSLKAGGASYNEQFF. CDR3 DNA sequence: TGTGCCAGCAGCCTTAAGGCGGGGGGGGCCTCCTACAATGAGCAGTTCTTC.